This T cell receptor beta chain was identified in a study of tumor and adjacent non-tumor tissue in lung cancer. Looking at the study overall: The cohort had around twelve adenocarcinoma, a couple of squamous cell and 1 small cell patients.

Worth noting for this clonotype: As yet, its antigen is unknown.

This sample's RNA came from whole unsorted tissue. Overall study results and limits: Higher tumor TCR diversity was associated with shorter survival.

Germline V lookup: CDR1 SGHTS, CDR2 YDEGEE. V was clipped by 0 bases and J by 6 bases, with 17 bases between them. The CDR3 consists of 16 residues. A modified ARM-PCR protocol with three rounds of nested PCR amplified TCRbeta. TCRdb called the multiplex PCR reads again in MiXCR, with one record for every CDR3 protein. The repertoire holds approximately 100,000 distinct CDR3 sequences, with roughly 75% as singletons. This receptor was obtained from a woman between 55 and 75 years old with non-small cell lung cancer. V usage is TRBV5-8 and J usage is TRBJ2-3, with D perhaps TRBD2 (6 bases). Sequenced material: lung tumor tissue. The CDR3, as DNA: TGTGCCAGCAGCTTGGGGATAGCGGAGCTAAGGGATACGCAGTATTTT. Encoded protein: CASSLGIAELRDTQYF.